This record concerns one TCR beta chain sequence. Antigen specificity is unknown. This entry comes from a study of long-term antiretroviral therapy in people with HIV. Overall study findings and caveats: Participants lacked recorded data on ART adherence, viral resistance or therapy changes.

A v3.0 immunoSEQ assay was performed at survey level. The table came from immunoSEQ multiplex PCR; TCRdb's copy has only in-frame clones and leaves some out. This table has around 20,000 clones, around 80% appearing once. Per individual, the PBMC samples numbered at least one pre-ART and at least two post-ART. CDR3 length: 14 residues. Germline-derived CDR1 and CDR2 are LGHNA and YSLEER. Trimming pared 2 bases from V and 8 bases from J, leaving 13 bases between. The source was unsorted PBMCs, collected 2.2 years after starting antiretroviral therapy. This chain connects TRBV4-3 to TRBJ1-5; D unclear. This TCR was sampled from a man aged 45 to 65 with HIV. The CDR3 here is CASSQNPLVEPQHF. The CDR3 nucleotides read TGCGCCAGCAGCCAAAACCCTCTGGTCGAGCCCCAGCATTTT.